The clone carrying this T cell receptor (beta chain) occurred many times. This specimen comes from a study of T cells after yellow fever vaccination. TCRdb processed the 5' RACE reads anew with MiXCR; each CDR3 protein has one entry. Among 50,000 or so distinct CDR3 sequences listed, around 7% were seen once. CDR1 and CDR2 (germline): MGHRA, YSYEKL. The CDR3 runs 16 residues. Trimming took off 6 bases at V and 6 bases at J, with 20 bases between the two ends. Sequenced material: CD8+ T cells sorted from PBMCs, taken around 15 days after the first yellow fever vaccination. J is TRBJ2-2 and V is TRBV4-1; possible D gene TRBD1, 6 bases. The TCR comes from a man younger than 35 who received the YFV17D yellow fever vaccine. The DNA for the CDR3 is TGCGCCAGCAGAGGTGCTAACAGGGTGATCGCCGGGGAGCTGTTTTTT. Residues: CASRGANRVIAGELFF.